This entry concerns a single TCR beta chain. The record originates from a study of T-cell reconstitution after alpha-beta-depleted transplantation in children. A library of TCRbeta sequences, prepared with unique molecular identifiers, was generated. TCRdb reprocessed the PCR reads via MiXCR and lists one record per CDR3 protein. The table records some 500,000 distinct CDR3 sequences, approximately 16% of them present only once. There are 12 residues in the CDR3. V was shortened by 7 bases and J by 5 bases, with 14 bases between the two germline ends. From germline, CDR1 is SQVTM and CDR2 ANQGSEA. This receptor was obtained from a human donor who donated a stem cell graft to a child with acute lymphoblastic leukemia. The J gene is TRBJ2-5, the V gene TRBV29-1; the D gene is possibly TRBD1 (7 bases). Material: PBMCs from the stem cell graft donor, obtained from the stem cell graft. The CDR3 DNA follows: TGCAGCGCTTGGACAGGAGGGGAGACCCAGTACTTC. It encodes CSAWTGGETQYF.